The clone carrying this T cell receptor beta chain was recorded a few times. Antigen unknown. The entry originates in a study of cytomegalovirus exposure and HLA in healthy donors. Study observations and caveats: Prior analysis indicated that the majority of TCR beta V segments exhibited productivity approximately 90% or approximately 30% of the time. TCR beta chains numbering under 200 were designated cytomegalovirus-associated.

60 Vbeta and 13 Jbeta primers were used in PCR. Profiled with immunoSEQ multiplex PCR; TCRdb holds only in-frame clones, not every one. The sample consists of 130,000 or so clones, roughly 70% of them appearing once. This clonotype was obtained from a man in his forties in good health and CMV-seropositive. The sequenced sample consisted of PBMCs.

The CDR3 loop is CASSPSRQTLNEKLFF. The CDR3, as DNA: TGTGCCAGCAGCCCCTCCCGGCAGACACTTAATGAAAAACTGTTTTTT. The V gene is TRBV5-4, the J gene TRBJ1-4; no clear D gene. The CDR3 length is 16 residues. Germline V gene lookup returns CDR1 SGHNT and CDR2 YYREEE (reference sequence). Trimming left V 4 bases short and J 4 bases short, with 17 bases between.